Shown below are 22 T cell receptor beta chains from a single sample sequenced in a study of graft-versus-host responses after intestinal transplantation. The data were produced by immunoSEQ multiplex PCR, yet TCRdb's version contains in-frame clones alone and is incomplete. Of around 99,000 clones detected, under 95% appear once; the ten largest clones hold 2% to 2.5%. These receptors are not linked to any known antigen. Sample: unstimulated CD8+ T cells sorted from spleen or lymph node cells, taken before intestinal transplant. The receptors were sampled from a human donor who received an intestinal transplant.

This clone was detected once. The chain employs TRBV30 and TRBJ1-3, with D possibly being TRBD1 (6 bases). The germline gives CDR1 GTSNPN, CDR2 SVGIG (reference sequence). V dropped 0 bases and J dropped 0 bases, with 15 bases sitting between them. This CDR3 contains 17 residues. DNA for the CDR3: TGTGCCTGGAGTGTACAGGTGGGGACACTCTCTGGAAACACCATATATTTT. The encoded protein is CAWSVQVGTLSGNTIYF. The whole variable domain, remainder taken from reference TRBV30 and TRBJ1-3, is SQTIHQWPATLVQPVGSPLSLECTVEGTSNPNLYWYRQAAGRGLQLLFYSVGIGQISSEVPQNLSASRPQDRQFILSSKKLLLSDSGFYLCAWSVQVGTLSGNTIYFGEGSWLTVV.

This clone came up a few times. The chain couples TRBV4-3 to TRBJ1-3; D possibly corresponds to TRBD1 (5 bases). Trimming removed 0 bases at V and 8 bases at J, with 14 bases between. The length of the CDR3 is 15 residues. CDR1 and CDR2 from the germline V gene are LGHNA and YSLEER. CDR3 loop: CASSQDRAGWDTIYF. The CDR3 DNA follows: TGCGCCAGCAGCCAAGATAGGGCAGGGTGGGACACCATATATTTT.

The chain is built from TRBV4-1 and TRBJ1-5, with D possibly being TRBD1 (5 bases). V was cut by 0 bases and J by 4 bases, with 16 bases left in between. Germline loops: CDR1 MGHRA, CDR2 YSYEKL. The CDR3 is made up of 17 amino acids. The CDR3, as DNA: TGCGCCAGCAGCCAAGATGGGGTCAGGGTGCTTAATCAGCCCCAGCATTTT. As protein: CASSQDGVRVLNQPQHF.

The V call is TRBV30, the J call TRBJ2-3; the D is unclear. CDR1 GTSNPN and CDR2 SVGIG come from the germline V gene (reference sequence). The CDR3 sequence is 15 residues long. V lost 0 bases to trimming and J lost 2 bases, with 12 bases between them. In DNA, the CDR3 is TGTGCCTGGAGTGTAGCCAGGCTCCTCACAGATACGCAGTATTTT. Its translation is CAWSVARLLTDTQYF.

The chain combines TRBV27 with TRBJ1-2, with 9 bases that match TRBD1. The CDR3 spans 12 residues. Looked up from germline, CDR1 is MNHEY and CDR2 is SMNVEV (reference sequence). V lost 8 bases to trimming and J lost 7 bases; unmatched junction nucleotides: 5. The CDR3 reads CASGGQGFGYTF. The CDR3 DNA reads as TGTGCCAGCGGCGGACAGGGGTTTGGCTACACCTTC.

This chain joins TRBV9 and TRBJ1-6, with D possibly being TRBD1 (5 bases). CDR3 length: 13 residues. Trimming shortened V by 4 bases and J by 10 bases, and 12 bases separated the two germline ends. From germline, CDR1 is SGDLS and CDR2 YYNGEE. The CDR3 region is CASSQGPGSPLHF. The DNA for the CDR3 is TGTGCCAGCAGCCAGGGCCCCGGGTCACCCCTCCACTTT. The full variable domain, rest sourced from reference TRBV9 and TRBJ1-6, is DSGVTQTPKHLITATGQRVTLRCSPRSGDLSVYWYQQSLDQGLQFLIQYYNGEERAKGNILERFSAQQFPDLHSELNLSSLELGDSALYFCASSQGPGSPLHFGNGTRLTVT.

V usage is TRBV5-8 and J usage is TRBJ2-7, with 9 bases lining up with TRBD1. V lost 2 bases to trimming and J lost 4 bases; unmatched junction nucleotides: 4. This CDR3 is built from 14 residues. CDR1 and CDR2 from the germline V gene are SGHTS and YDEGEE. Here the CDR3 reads CASSLPGQGYEQYF. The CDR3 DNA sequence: TGTGCCAGCAGCTTACCGGGACAGGGTTACGAGCAGTACTTC.

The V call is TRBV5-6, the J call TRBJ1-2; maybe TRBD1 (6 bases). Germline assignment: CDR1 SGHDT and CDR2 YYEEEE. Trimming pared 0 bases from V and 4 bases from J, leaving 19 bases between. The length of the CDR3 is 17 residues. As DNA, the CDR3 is TGTGCCAGCAGCTTGGGGGACACCCAAACCCTCCGCTATGGCTACACCTTC. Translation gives CASSLGDTQTLRYGYTF.

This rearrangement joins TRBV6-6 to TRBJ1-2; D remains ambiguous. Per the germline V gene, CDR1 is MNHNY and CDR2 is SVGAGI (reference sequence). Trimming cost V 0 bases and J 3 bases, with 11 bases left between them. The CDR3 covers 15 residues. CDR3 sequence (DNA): TGTGCCAGCAGTTACTCGGCAAACGAAGACTATGGCTACACCTTC. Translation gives CASSYSANEDYGYTF.

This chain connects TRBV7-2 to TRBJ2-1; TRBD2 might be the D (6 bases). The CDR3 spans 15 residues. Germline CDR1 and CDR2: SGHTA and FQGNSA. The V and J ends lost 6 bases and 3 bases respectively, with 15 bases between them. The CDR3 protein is CASRYSRGIYNEQFF. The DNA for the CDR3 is TGTGCCAGCAGATATTCCCGGGGGATCTACAATGAGCAGTTCTTC.

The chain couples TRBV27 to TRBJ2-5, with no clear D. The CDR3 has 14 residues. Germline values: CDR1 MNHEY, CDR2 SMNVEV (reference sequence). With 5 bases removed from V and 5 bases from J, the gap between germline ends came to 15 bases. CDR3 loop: CASSVESAFETQYF. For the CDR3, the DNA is TGTGCCAGCAGTGTAGAGTCAGCGTTCGAGACCCAGTACTTC.

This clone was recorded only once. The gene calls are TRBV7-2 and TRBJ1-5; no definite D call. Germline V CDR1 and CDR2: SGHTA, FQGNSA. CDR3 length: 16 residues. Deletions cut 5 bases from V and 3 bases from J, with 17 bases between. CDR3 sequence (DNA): TGTGCCAGCAGCCAATATGGAGACGGATTCAATCAGCCCCAGCATTTT. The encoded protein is CASSQYGDGFNQPQHF. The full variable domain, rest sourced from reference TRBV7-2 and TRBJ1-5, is GAGVSQSPSNKVTEKGKDVELRCDPISGHTALYWYRQSLGQGLEFLIYFQGNSAPDKSGLPSDRFSAERTGGSVSTLTIQRTQQEDSAVYLCASSQYGDGFNQPQHFGDGTRLSIL.

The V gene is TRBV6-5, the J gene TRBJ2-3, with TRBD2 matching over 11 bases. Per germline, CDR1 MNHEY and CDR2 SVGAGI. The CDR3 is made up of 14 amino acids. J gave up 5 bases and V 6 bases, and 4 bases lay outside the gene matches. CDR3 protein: CASRNSGGVDTQYF. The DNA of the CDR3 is TGTGCCAGCAGAAATAGCGGGGGGGTAGATACGCAGTATTTT.

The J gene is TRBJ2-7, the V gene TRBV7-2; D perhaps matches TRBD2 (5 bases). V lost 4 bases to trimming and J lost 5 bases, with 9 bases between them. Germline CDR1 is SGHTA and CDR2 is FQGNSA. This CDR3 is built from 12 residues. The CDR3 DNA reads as TGTGCCAGCAGCTGGGGAGAAAACGAGCAGTACTTC. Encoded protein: CASSWGENEQYF.

In DNA form, the CDR3 reads TGTGCCAGCAGCTCCTGGCAGGGGGCGAACGAGCAGTACTTC. Its translation is CASSSWQGANEQYF. This chain uses TRBV7-9 with TRBJ2-7; 8 bases fit TRBD1. Germline V CDR1 and CDR2: SEHNR, FQNEAQ (reference sequence). V was pared by 4 bases and J by 5 bases, with 7 bases of the junction left unmatched. The CDR3 extends over 14 amino acids.

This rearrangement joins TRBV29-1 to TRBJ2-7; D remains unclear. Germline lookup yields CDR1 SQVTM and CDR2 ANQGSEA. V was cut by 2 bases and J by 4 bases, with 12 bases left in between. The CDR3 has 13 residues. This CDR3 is CSVETPIGYEQYF. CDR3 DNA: TGCAGCGTTGAAACGCCGATCGGGTACGAGCAGTACTTC.

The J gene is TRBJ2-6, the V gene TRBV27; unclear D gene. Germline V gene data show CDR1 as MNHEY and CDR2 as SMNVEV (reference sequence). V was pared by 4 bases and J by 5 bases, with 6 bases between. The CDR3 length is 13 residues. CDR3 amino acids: CASSSGWANVLTF. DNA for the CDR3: TGTGCCAGCAGTTCCGGTTGGGCCAACGTCCTGACTTTC. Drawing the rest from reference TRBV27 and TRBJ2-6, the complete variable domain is EAQVTQNPRYLITVTGKKLTVTCSQNMNHEYMSWYRQDPGLGLRQIYYSMNVEVTDKGDVPEGYKVSRKEKRNFPLILESPSPNQTSLYFCASSSGWANVLTFGAGSRLTVL.

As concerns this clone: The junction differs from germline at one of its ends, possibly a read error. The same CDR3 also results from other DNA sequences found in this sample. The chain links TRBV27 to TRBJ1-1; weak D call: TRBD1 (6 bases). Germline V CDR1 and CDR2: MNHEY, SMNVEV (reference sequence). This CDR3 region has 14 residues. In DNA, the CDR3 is TGTGCCAGCACCCTCTTCGGGGGGGACACTGAAGCCTTCTTT. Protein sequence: CASTLFGGDTEAFF.

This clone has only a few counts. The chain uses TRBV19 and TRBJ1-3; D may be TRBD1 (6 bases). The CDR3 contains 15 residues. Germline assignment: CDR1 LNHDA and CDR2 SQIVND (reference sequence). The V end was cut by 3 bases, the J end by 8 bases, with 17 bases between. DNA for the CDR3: TGTGCCAGTAGTATCGACCTTCGGACAGTTGACACCATATATTTT. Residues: CASSIDLRTVDTIYF.

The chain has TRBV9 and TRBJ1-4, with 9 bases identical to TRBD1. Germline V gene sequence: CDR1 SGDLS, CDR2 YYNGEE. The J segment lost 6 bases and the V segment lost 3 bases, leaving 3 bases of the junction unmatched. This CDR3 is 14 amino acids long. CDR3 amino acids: CASSGRDRDEKLFF. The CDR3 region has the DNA TGTGCCAGCAGCGGCCGGGACAGGGATGAAAAACTGTTTTTT.

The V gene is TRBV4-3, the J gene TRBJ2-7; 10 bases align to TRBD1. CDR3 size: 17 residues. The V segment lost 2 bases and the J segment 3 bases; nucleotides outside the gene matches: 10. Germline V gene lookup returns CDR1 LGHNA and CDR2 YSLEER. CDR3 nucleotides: TGCGCCAGCAGCCAAACCGCTGGGACAGGGGTTAACTACGAGCAGTACTTC. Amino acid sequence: CASSQTAGTGVNYEQYF.

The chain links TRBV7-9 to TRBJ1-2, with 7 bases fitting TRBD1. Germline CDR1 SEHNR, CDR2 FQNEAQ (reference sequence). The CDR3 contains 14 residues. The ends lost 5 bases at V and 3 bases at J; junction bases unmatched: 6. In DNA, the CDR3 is TGTGCCAGCAGCGGCGGGACAGCCCACTATGGCTACACCTTC. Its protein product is CASSGGTAHYGYTF.